This T cell receptor (beta chain) was sequenced during a study of blood T cell repertoires in COVID-19. Study overall: Sources were T cells, B-cell-depleted T cells, or PBMCs; the material itself was cDNA or gDNA.

Method: immunoSEQ multiplex PCR; TCRdb's copy keeps in-frame clones and lacks some. Among around 310,000 clones, around 89% were seen once, and the ten largest hold about 1%. This clone was seen only a few times. Germline V gene data show CDR1 as LNHNV and CDR2 as YYDKDF (reference sequence). The ends were cut back, 7 bases at V and 10 bases at J, with 19 bases in the middle. The CDR3 is made up of 13 amino acids. The J gene is TRBJ1-1, the V gene TRBV15, with D possibly matching TRBD1 (5 bases). Sequencing was performed on peripheral blood. This clonotype originated in a woman aged 40 to 55 with COVID-19, enrolled during active disease. CDR3: CATKGIRERGAFF. The CDR3 bases are TGTGCCACCAAAGGGATCCGGGAGAGGGGAGCTTTCTTT.